A single TCR beta chain is shown here with its context. This entry belongs to a study of blood T cell repertoires in COVID-19. Study in general: From the United States, Italy and Spain came samples of acute and convalescent COVID-19. From T cells, B-cell-depleted T cells, or PBMCs came the material, which was cDNA or gDNA.

In germline, CDR1 is SGHRS, CDR2 YFSETQ. The germline V and J ends were trimmed by 2 bases and 4 bases, with 18 bases remaining between them. This CDR3 region has 16 residues. Ages ranged from roughly 18 to 100 years, with residence in about 23 US areas. Profiled with immunoSEQ multiplex PCR; TCRdb holds only in-frame clones, not every one. The sample has around 450,000 clones, roughly 87% seen once. The source is a man in his late teens or twenties who had recovered from COVID-19. The sequencing sample was made of PBMCs or T cells enriched from blood (not recorded which). The rearrangement joins TRBV5-1 to TRBJ2-5; D is perhaps TRBD2 (6 bases). The CDR3 DNA follows: TGCGCCAGCAGCTTTATGACTAGTCGGGTGGTAGAGACCCAGTACTTC. It translates to CASSFMTSRVVETQYF.